The 8 T cell receptor beta chains below were found in one sample sequenced in a study of monozygotic twins with inflammatory bowel disease. Reanalyzing the 5' RACE reads, TCRdb keeps one entry per CDR3 protein, without DNA. This sample's table has fewer than 450,000 distinct CDR3 sequences. Source material: blood. These receptors originate from a human donor with ulcerative colitis or Crohn's disease, or a healthy co-twin of an affected twin (not recorded which).

The V call is TRBV29-1, the J call TRBJ2-5; the TCRdb call, TRBD1, lacks DNA for checking. The germline V gene encodes CDR1 SQVTM and CDR2 ANQGSEA. This CDR3 is built from 15 residues. This CDR3 reads CSVDLDRTLQETQYF.

The chain carries TRBV2 and TRBJ2-7; TCRdb calls TRBD1, which cannot be checked without DNA. The CDR3 sequence is 12 residues long. The germline V gene encodes CDR1 SNHLY and CDR2 FYNNEI. The CDR3 sequence: CASSVRRGEQYF. The entire variable domain, with the rest obtained from reference TRBV2 and TRBJ2-7, is as follows: EPEVTQTPSHQVTQMGQEVILRCVPISNHLYFYWYRQILGQKVEFLVSFYNNEISEKSEIFDDQFSVERPDGSNFTLKIRSTKLEDSAMYFCASSVRRGEQYFGPGTRLTVT.

V gene TRBV7-9 combines with J gene TRBJ1-4; the TCRdb D gene call, TRBD1, has no DNA to confirm it. Germline lookup yields CDR1 SEHNR and CDR2 FQNEAQ (reference sequence). The CDR3 sequence is 16 residues long. CDR3: CASSSQEQGAWEKLFF. Using reference TRBV7-9 and TRBJ1-4 for the parts outside the CDR3, the full variable domain is DTGVSQNPRHKITKRGQNVTFRCDPISEHNRLYWYRQTLGQGPEFLTYFQNEAQLEKSRLLSDRFSAERPKGSFSTLEIQRTEQGDSAMYLCASSSQEQGAWEKLFFGSGTQLSVL.

The chain couples TRBV5-1 to TRBJ2-1; TCRdb designates TRBD1, a call that cannot be tested without DNA. This CDR3 spans 14 amino acids. The germline CDR1 and CDR2 sequences are SGHRS and YFSETQ. CDR3: CASSLVAGGNEQFF.

The gene calls are TRBV27 and TRBJ2-7. Germline values: CDR1 MNHEY, CDR2 SMNVEV (reference sequence). CDR3 length: 13 amino acids. The CDR3 protein is CASTTVGHYEQYF.

The chain employs TRBV20-1 and TRBJ2-7; there is no DNA to check the TCRdb D call of TRBD1. In germline, CDR1 is DFQATT, CDR2 SNEGSKA (reference sequence). The CDR3 is made up of 12 amino acids. The chain's CDR3 is CSAKTGDYEQYF.

The chain uses TRBV7-3 and TRBJ2-1; TCRdb lists TRBD2, though no DNA is available to test this call. The CDR3 has 19 amino acids. Germline values: CDR1 SGHTA, CDR2 FQGTGA. CDR3 residues: CASSPRGLAGGVTYNEQFF.

Here the CDR3 reads CASTRREGDTQYF. The genes are TRBV7-3 and TRBJ2-3; checking the TCRdb D call of TRBD2 is not possible without DNA. The V gene's germline CDR1 is SGHTA and CDR2 FQGTGA. The CDR3 loop spans 13 amino acids.